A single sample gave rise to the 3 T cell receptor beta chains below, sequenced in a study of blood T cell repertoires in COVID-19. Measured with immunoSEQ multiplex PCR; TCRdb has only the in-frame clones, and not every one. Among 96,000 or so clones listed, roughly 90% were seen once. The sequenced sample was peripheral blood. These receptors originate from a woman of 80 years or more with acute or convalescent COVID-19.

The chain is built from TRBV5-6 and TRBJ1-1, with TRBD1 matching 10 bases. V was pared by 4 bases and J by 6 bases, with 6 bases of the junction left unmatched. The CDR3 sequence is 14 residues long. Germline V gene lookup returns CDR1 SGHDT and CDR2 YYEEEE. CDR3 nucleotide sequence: TGTGCCAGCAGCGCCCGGGACAGGGGTCCTGAAGCTTTCTTT. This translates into CASSARDRGPEAFF.

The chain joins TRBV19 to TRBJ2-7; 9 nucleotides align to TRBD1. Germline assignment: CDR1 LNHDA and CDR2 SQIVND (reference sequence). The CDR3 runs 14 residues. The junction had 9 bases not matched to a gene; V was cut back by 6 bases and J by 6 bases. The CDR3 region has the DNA TGTGCCAGTAGCTTTTCGGGACAGGGATCCGAGCAGTACTTC. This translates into CASSFSGQGSEQYF.

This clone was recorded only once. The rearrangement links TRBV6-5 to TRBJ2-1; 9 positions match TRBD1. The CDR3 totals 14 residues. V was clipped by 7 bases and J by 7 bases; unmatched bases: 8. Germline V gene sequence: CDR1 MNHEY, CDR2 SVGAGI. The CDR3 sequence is CASNRDRAGNEQFF. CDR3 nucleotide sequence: TGTGCCAGCAATCGGGACAGGGCGGGGAATGAGCAGTTCTTC.